This T cell receptor beta chain appears in the sequencing data of a study of control samples from healthy donors and cancer patients. TCRdb's copy holds only in-frame clones and misses some; the assay was immunoSEQ multiplex PCR. The profile covers 98,000 or so clones, with about 80% appearing a single time and about 10% taken by the ten largest. Trimming pared 5 bases from V and 4 bases from J, leaving 15 bases between. The germline CDR1 and CDR2 sequences are MNHEY and SVGAGI. The CDR3 totals 14 residues. This clone is a singleton in its sample. This clonotype originated in a woman in her twenties or thirties in good health. This rearrangement joins TRBV6-5 to TRBJ2-7, with D possibly being TRBD2 (6 bases). The sample consisted of blood. For the CDR3, the DNA is TGTGCCAGCAGTAAATCGGGGGTCGCTTACGAGCAGTACTTC. Translating it yields CASSKSGVAYEQYF.